This T cell receptor beta chain was retrieved from a study of blood T cell repertoires in COVID-19. Germline V gene data show CDR1 as KGHSH and CDR2 as LQKENI. V lost 3 bases and J lost 3, with 18 bases in between. The CDR3 extends over 17 amino acids. Assay: immunoSEQ multiplex PCR; the TCRdb copy retains only in-frame clones and omits some. Among about 330,000 clones, about nine tenths were seen once, and the ten largest hold more than 9%. The chain carries TRBV18 and TRBJ1-3; the D is unclear. The TCR was taken from a woman aged 18 to 35 who had recovered from COVID-19. Material: PBMCs or T cells enriched from blood (not recorded which). CDR3 sequence: CASSPVIGGEDGNTIYF. The CDR3 DNA is TGTGCCAGCTCACCCGTGATAGGAGGCGAAGATGGAAACACCATATATTTT.